A selection of T cell receptor beta chains follows, all from one sample in a study of blood T cells in healthy people across ages. MiXCR, applied by TCRdb to the 5' RACE reads, yields one record per CDR3 protein. The sample lists some 1,500,000 distinct CDR3 sequences, 35% to 45% occurring once. Material: blood. These receptor sequences come from a woman between 18 and 29 years old in good health. The CDR3 runs from the conserved cysteine through the conserved F or W. Fields, in order: V gene, J gene, clone size, D gene, CDR3 DNA, CDR3 protein. D genes are given only for firm matches. Only part of the rows carry a size: once, few, many, or a class if the clone is expanded.

v_call: TRBV20-1; j_call: TRBJ2-1; clone_size: .; d_call: .; cdr3_nt: TGCAGTGCTAGAGATGACTTTGGCGGGAACGCCTACAATGAGCAGTTCTTC; cdr3_aa: CSARDDFGGNAYNEQFF
v_call: TRBV6-2/TRBV6-3; j_call: TRBJ2-1; clone_size: .; d_call: .; cdr3_nt: TGTGCCAGCGGTTACTCGAAGGCGGGGGCTTCCTACAATGAGCAGTTCTTC; cdr3_aa: CASGYSKAGASYNEQFF
v_call: TRBV7-9; j_call: TRBJ2-5; clone_size: .; d_call: .; cdr3_nt: TGTGCCAGCAGCTTAACACGGCCCCAAGAGACCCAGTACTTC; cdr3_aa: CASSLTRPQETQYF
v_call: TRBV29-1; j_call: TRBJ2-1; clone_size: .; d_call: .; cdr3_nt: TGCAGCGTTCTACTTAGTTTTGAGCAGTTCTTC; cdr3_aa: CSVLLSFEQFF
v_call: TRBV7-2; j_call: TRBJ1-2; clone_size: few; d_call: .; cdr3_nt: TGTGCCAGCAGCTTAGAGGGACAAACGTACTATGGCTACACCTTC; cdr3_aa: CASSLEGQTYYGYTF
v_call: TRBV7-2; j_call: TRBJ2-7; clone_size: .; d_call: TRBD2; cdr3_nt: TGTGCCAGCAGCCGGGATGGCGGGAGCATTGGTGTGCAGTACTTC; cdr3_aa: CASSRDGGSIGVQYF
v_call: TRBV7-2; j_call: TRBJ2-3; clone_size: .; d_call: TRBD2; cdr3_nt: TGTGCCAGCAGCTCCACCAAGCGGGGTCGAGATACGCAGTATTTT; cdr3_aa: CASSSTKRGRDTQYF
v_call: TRBV30; j_call: TRBJ1-1; clone_size: .; d_call: .; cdr3_nt: TGTGCCTGGAGTGTACGACAGAGCTTAGCTGAAGCTTTCTTT; cdr3_aa: CAWSVRQSLAEAFF
v_call: TRBV4-3; j_call: TRBJ1-2; clone_size: few; d_call: TRBD1; cdr3_nt: TGCGCCAGCAGCCACCCTGATAACTGGGGGCAGGGGGCAGGTGGCTACACCTTC; cdr3_aa: CASSHPDNWGQGAGGYTF
v_call: TRBV7-9; j_call: TRBJ2-2; clone_size: .; d_call: .; cdr3_nt: TGTGCCAGCAGCTTACCCGATCCCTTTCCCGGGGAGCTGTTTTTT; cdr3_aa: CASSLPDPFPGELFF
v_call: TRBV12-3/TRBV12-4; j_call: TRBJ1-5; clone_size: .; d_call: .; cdr3_nt: TGTGCCAGCAGTGCTGGAAGGGCTAATCAGCCCCAGCATTTT; cdr3_aa: CASSAGRANQPQHF
v_call: TRBV7-9; j_call: TRBJ2-3; clone_size: once; d_call: .; cdr3_nt: TGTGCCAGCAGCTTGACTCTGGGGAGCACAGATACGCAGTATTTT; cdr3_aa: CASSLTLGSTDTQYF
v_call: TRBV4-3; j_call: TRBJ2-7; clone_size: .; d_call: TRBD1; cdr3_nt: TGCGCCAGCAGCCAAGCCGGGACAGGGGTCGTCCCCTACGAGCAGTACTTC; cdr3_aa: CASSQAGTGVVPYEQYF
v_call: TRBV9; j_call: TRBJ2-1; clone_size: few; d_call: .; cdr3_nt: TGTGCCAGCAGCGTAGGGCGGACAACCTACAATGAGCAGTTCTTC; cdr3_aa: CASSVGRTTYNEQFF
v_call: TRBV12-3/TRBV12-4; j_call: TRBJ2-6; clone_size: .; d_call: .; cdr3_nt: TGTGCCAGCACTCCCAGGGGCTCTGGGGCCAACGTCCTGACTTTC; cdr3_aa: CASTPRGSGANVLTF
v_call: TRBV11-2; j_call: TRBJ2-1; clone_size: .; d_call: TRBD2; cdr3_nt: TGTGCCAGCAGCGCGATTAGCGGGAGTTTCCATGAGCAGTTCTTC; cdr3_aa: CASSAISGSFHEQFF
v_call: TRBV5-1; j_call: TRBJ2-2; clone_size: .; d_call: TRBD2; cdr3_nt: TGCGCCAGCAGCTTGGTTAGCGGGGTGAACACCGGGGAGCTGTTTTTT; cdr3_aa: CASSLVSGVNTGELFF
v_call: TRBV5-1; j_call: TRBJ2-3; clone_size: .; d_call: .; cdr3_nt: TGCGCCAGCAGCTTCTGGGGGGCCGGAACAGATACGCAGTATTTT; cdr3_aa: CASSFWGAGTDTQYF
v_call: TRBV19; j_call: TRBJ1-5; clone_size: few; d_call: .; cdr3_nt: TGTGCCACTAGGAAAGCAGGCTTCGACAATCAGCCCCAGCATTTT; cdr3_aa: CATRKAGFDNQPQHF
v_call: TRBV10-3; j_call: TRBJ2-5; clone_size: once; d_call: .; cdr3_nt: TGTGCCATCAGGGACGACGGAGAGACCCAGTACTTC; cdr3_aa: CAIRDDGETQYF
v_call: TRBV12-3/TRBV12-4; j_call: TRBJ2-7; clone_size: .; d_call: .; cdr3_nt: TGTGCCACCCAAGACAGGAACTACGAGCAGTACTTC; cdr3_aa: CATQDRNYEQYF
v_call: TRBV7-9; j_call: TRBJ1-1; clone_size: few; d_call: .; cdr3_nt: TGTGCCAGCAGCTTAGAAGTCGGGGACACTGAAGCTTTCTTT; cdr3_aa: CASSLEVGDTEAFF
v_call: TRBV7-9; j_call: TRBJ2-1; clone_size: .; d_call: .; cdr3_nt: TGTGCCAGCAGCTCACGGGAAATTCGATCGGGTAATGAGCAGTTCTTC; cdr3_aa: CASSSREIRSGNEQFF
v_call: TRBV6-2/TRBV6-3; j_call: TRBJ2-5; clone_size: .; d_call: TRBD1; cdr3_nt: TGTGCCAGCAGTATGACAGGGGCGGCGACCCAGTACTTC; cdr3_aa: CASSMTGAATQYF
v_call: TRBV10-3; j_call: TRBJ2-7; clone_size: few; d_call: .; cdr3_nt: TGTGCCATCAGTGAGTCAGGGGCTGGCGAGCAGTACTTC; cdr3_aa: CAISESGAGEQYF
v_call: TRBV6-5; j_call: TRBJ1-2; clone_size: .; d_call: .; cdr3_nt: TGTGCCAGCCGCAGGAGGGAAGCCGACTATGGCTACACCTTC; cdr3_aa: CASRRREADYGYTF
v_call: TRBV4-1; j_call: TRBJ2-3; clone_size: few; d_call: TRBD2; cdr3_nt: TGCGCCAGCAGCCAAGTCAAGGGTAGAAAGACTAGCGGGGTTGGTACGCAGTATTTT; cdr3_aa: CASSQVKGRKTSGVGTQYF
v_call: TRBV6-5; j_call: TRBJ1-6; clone_size: few; d_call: .; cdr3_nt: TGTGCCAGCAGTTACTCGCAGGGGTTGAATTCACCCCTCCACTTT; cdr3_aa: CASSYSQGLNSPLHF
v_call: TRBV2; j_call: TRBJ1-2; clone_size: .; d_call: .; cdr3_nt: TGTGCCAGCAGTGAAAGGGTGGGTGACTATGGCTACACCTTC; cdr3_aa: CASSERVGDYGYTF
v_call: TRBV12-3/TRBV12-4; j_call: TRBJ2-3; clone_size: .; d_call: .; cdr3_nt: TGTGCCAGCAGTTCACCCCGAACAAGCACAGATACGCAGTATTTT; cdr3_aa: CASSSPRTSTDTQYF
v_call: TRBV15; j_call: TRBJ2-5; clone_size: .; d_call: .; cdr3_nt: TGTGCCACCAGCAGAGATCGGGCTACCGGAGGGACCCAGTACTTC; cdr3_aa: CATSRDRATGGTQYF
v_call: TRBV4-3; j_call: TRBJ2-3; clone_size: many; d_call: TRBD2; cdr3_nt: TGCGCCAGCAGCCCCGGACTAGCGGGAGTTACAGATACGCAGTATTTT; cdr3_aa: CASSPGLAGVTDTQYF
v_call: TRBV20-1; j_call: TRBJ2-7; clone_size: .; d_call: TRBD2; cdr3_nt: TGCAGTGCTAGACTAGCGGTGACCTACGAGCAGTACTTC; cdr3_aa: CSARLAVTYEQYF
v_call: TRBV4-1; j_call: TRBJ2-1; clone_size: .; d_call: TRBD2; cdr3_nt: TGCGCCAGCAGCCCTGGAGGACTAGCGGGGGGTACTAGCTCCTACAATGAGCAGTTCTTC; cdr3_aa: CASSPGGLAGGTSSYNEQFF
v_call: TRBV7-9; j_call: TRBJ2-1; clone_size: .; d_call: .; cdr3_nt: TGTGCCAGCAGCCCACCCCTCGTCGGGGTTAACAATGAGCAGTTCTTC; cdr3_aa: CASSPPLVGVNNEQFF
v_call: TRBV27; j_call: TRBJ2-1; clone_size: few; d_call: .; cdr3_nt: TGTGCCAGCAGGCCGGGGGCTAGCTCCTACAATGAGCAGTTCTTC; cdr3_aa: CASRPGASSYNEQFF
v_call: TRBV2; j_call: TRBJ1-2; clone_size: once; d_call: .; cdr3_nt: TGTGCCAGCAGTGACCAGCCCCTAGGATATGGCTACACCTTC; cdr3_aa: CASSDQPLGYGYTF
v_call: TRBV6-1; j_call: TRBJ2-7; clone_size: few; d_call: TRBD1; cdr3_nt: TGTGCCAGCAGTGAACTAAGGGACAGAACCTACGAGCAGTACTTC; cdr3_aa: CASSELRDRTYEQYF
v_call: TRBV5-6; j_call: TRBJ2-3; clone_size: .; d_call: .; cdr3_nt: TGTGCCAGCAGCTTGGCCAACACAGGGATCACAGATACGCAGTATTTT; cdr3_aa: CASSLANTGITDTQYF
v_call: TRBV13; j_call: TRBJ2-7; clone_size: .; d_call: TRBD1; cdr3_nt: TGTGCCAGCAGCTTAGGGACAGGGAGACCCTACGAGCAGTACTTC; cdr3_aa: CASSLGTGRPYEQYF
v_call: TRBV19; j_call: TRBJ2-7; clone_size: .; d_call: .; cdr3_nt: TGTGCCAGTAGTATGGCCAGATCGCACGAGCAGTACTTC; cdr3_aa: CASSMARSHEQYF
v_call: TRBV12-3/TRBV12-4; j_call: TRBJ1-5; clone_size: many; d_call: .; cdr3_nt: TGTGCCAGCAGTTTATCTGTTGAAAGTAATCAGCCCCAGCATTTT; cdr3_aa: CASSLSVESNQPQHF
v_call: TRBV7-2; j_call: TRBJ2-3; clone_size: few; d_call: .; cdr3_nt: TGTGCCAGCAGCTTAGTGGTGACAGCCACAGATACGCAGTATTTT; cdr3_aa: CASSLVVTATDTQYF
v_call: TRBV7-2; j_call: TRBJ2-5; clone_size: few; d_call: .; cdr3_nt: TGTGCCAGCAGCACTGGCAGCCGCCAAGAGACCCAGTACTTC; cdr3_aa: CASSTGSRQETQYF
v_call: TRBV27; j_call: TRBJ2-1; clone_size: few; d_call: TRBD2; cdr3_nt: TGTGCCAGCAGTACCGGGACTAGCGGGACTAATGAGCAGTTCTTC; cdr3_aa: CASSTGTSGTNEQFF
v_call: TRBV3-1; j_call: TRBJ2-1; clone_size: .; d_call: .; cdr3_nt: TGTGCCAGCAGCCAAGATTTGCTAAACAATGAGCAGTTCTTC; cdr3_aa: CASSQDLLNNEQFF
v_call: TRBV27; j_call: TRBJ1-4; clone_size: many; d_call: .; cdr3_nt: TGTGCCAGCAGTTTAATGGGGAACACTAATGAAAAACTGTTTTTT; cdr3_aa: CASSLMGNTNEKLFF
v_call: TRBV9; j_call: TRBJ1-1; clone_size: .; d_call: .; cdr3_nt: TGTGCCAGCAGCCCCCTCGGGGGACGAGAAATGAACACTGAAGCTTTCTTT; cdr3_aa: CASSPLGGREMNTEAFF
v_call: TRBV4-1; j_call: TRBJ2-3; clone_size: .; d_call: TRBD2; cdr3_nt: TGCGCCAGCAGCCAAGTGCCGGGGGGGTTAGATACGCAGTATTTT; cdr3_aa: CASSQVPGGLDTQYF
v_call: TRBV10-3; j_call: TRBJ2-1; clone_size: few; d_call: .; cdr3_nt: TGTGCCATTGGATTGGGAGATTCCAATGAGCAGTTCTTC; cdr3_aa: CAIGLGDSNEQFF
v_call: TRBV7-2; j_call: TRBJ2-7; clone_size: few; d_call: .; cdr3_nt: TGTGCCAGCAGCTTAGCGCCCCAGGGTACCTACGAGCAGTACTTC; cdr3_aa: CASSLAPQGTYEQYF
v_call: TRBV29-1; j_call: TRBJ2-5; clone_size: .; d_call: TRBD2; cdr3_nt: TGCAGCGTTGACCGGGAGGGGGAGACCCAGTACTTC; cdr3_aa: CSVDREGETQYF
v_call: TRBV6-2/TRBV6-3; j_call: TRBJ2-1; clone_size: .; d_call: .; cdr3_nt: TGTGCCAGCAGTCACATCCGTAACAATGAGCAGTTCTTC; cdr3_aa: CASSHIRNNEQFF